This TCR beta chain was captured by sequencing in a study of shared clonotypes between healthy human individuals. General study points: Naive subsets tended to show greater estimated richness than memory subsets.

Worth noting for this clone: The target antigen is unknown.

Measured with immunoSEQ multiplex PCR; TCRdb has only the in-frame clones, and not every one. In the table there are 2 million to 2.5 million clones, around 93% of which are singletons. This CDR3 region has 16 residues. Germline V gene lookup returns CDR1 SEHNR and CDR2 FQNEAQ (reference sequence). Trimming took off 5 bases at V and 4 bases at J, with 18 bases between the two ends. Input material: naive CD4+ T cells from PBMCs. Subset here: CD45RA+ positively selected. The clonotype was recovered from a man aged 18 to 35 in good health. Some clones in this sample may be carry-over from other donors' samples. The rearrangement uses TRBV7-9 and TRBJ1-3; weak D call: TRBD1 (6 bases). The DNA for the CDR3 is TGTGCCAGCAGCCCAACAGGGATAGGAAGCGGAAACACCATATATTTT. This translates into CASSPTGIGSGNTIYF.